This is a list of T cell receptor beta chains from one sample in a study of cytomegalovirus exposure and HLA in healthy donors. Only in-frame clones appear in the TCRdb table, and some are missing; sequencing was by immunoSEQ multiplex PCR. The sample consists of around 220,000 clones, 85% to 90% of them appearing once. Sequencing input: PBMCs. Receptors originate from a woman between 18 and 29 years old in good health and CMV-seronegative. Both conserved end residues are trimmed from each CDR3. The order of the fields is D gene, V gene, J gene, CDR3 protein. A D gene is named only where the DNA matches it firmly.

D gene: -; V gene: TRBV28; J gene: TRBJ1-1; CDR3 protein: ASSLRHSEAF
D gene: -; V gene: TRBV27; J gene: TRBJ1-5; CDR3 protein: ASSLSAGQPQH
D gene: -; V gene: TRBV28; J gene: TRBJ1-5; CDR3 protein: ASSLFNSQPQH
D gene: -; V gene: TRBV6-6; J gene: TRBJ2-5; CDR3 protein: ASSYASQVEETQY
D gene: -; V gene: TRBV7-9; J gene: TRBJ2-2; CDR3 protein: ASSSSLGAGELF
D gene: -; V gene: TRBV9; J gene: TRBJ2-7; CDR3 protein: ASSVGRGQGLYEQY
D gene: TRBD2; V gene: TRBV29-1; J gene: TRBJ2-5; CDR3 protein: SLPGGGQETQY
D gene: -; V gene: TRBV11-3; J gene: TRBJ2-7; CDR3 protein: ASSLVYRRVGP
D gene: -; V gene: TRBV6-5; J gene: TRBJ1-2; CDR3 protein: ASKPTGNYGYT
D gene: -; V gene: TRBV7-8; J gene: TRBJ2-2; CDR3 protein: ASLPNTGELF
D gene: -; V gene: TRBV28; J gene: TRBJ1-5; CDR3 protein: ASSTTGGGQPQH
D gene: -; V gene: TRBV27; J gene: TRBJ2-7; CDR3 protein: ASSYRDEQY
D gene: TRBD1; V gene: TRBV28; J gene: TRBJ2-4; CDR3 protein: ASSSWRQGSSKNIQY
D gene: TRBD1; V gene: TRBV5-1; J gene: TRBJ1-4; CDR3 protein: ASSGRTGVNEKLF
D gene: -; V gene: TRBV11-2; J gene: TRBJ2-1; CDR3 protein: ASSPTVNPEQF
D gene: -; V gene: TRBV5-5; J gene: TRBJ1-2; CDR3 protein: ASSFSPTDDYGYT
D gene: TRBD2; V gene: TRBV9; J gene: TRBJ2-1; CDR3 protein: ASSVEAGSYQSEQF
D gene: TRBD2; V gene: TRBV29-1; J gene: TRBJ2-1; CDR3 protein: SAWTSGRNEQF
D gene: -; V gene: TRBV5-6; J gene: TRBJ1-1; CDR3 protein: ASSQGRWTEAF
D gene: -; V gene: TRBV29-1; J gene: TRBJ1-2; CDR3 protein: SVVAGDYGYT
D gene: TRBD1; V gene: TRBV27; J gene: TRBJ2-1; CDR3 protein: ASSFGTGIYNEQF
D gene: TRBD1; V gene: TRBV6-1; J gene: TRBJ1-5; CDR3 protein: ASSVRDRGLQPQH
D gene: TRBD2; V gene: TRBV2; J gene: TRBJ2-2; CDR3 protein: ATSGLAVNTGELF
D gene: -; V gene: TRBV7-2; J gene: TRBJ1-4; CDR3 protein: ASSPTSGIANEKLF
D gene: TRBD2; V gene: TRBV5-4; J gene: TRBJ2-7; CDR3 protein: ASSSLAGSVYEQY
D gene: TRBD2; V gene: TRBV5-1; J gene: TRBJ2-1; CDR3 protein: ASSSGLAGVNEQF
D gene: -; V gene: TRBV27; J gene: TRBJ2-5; CDR3 protein: ASRGRHGWETQY
D gene: -; V gene: TRBV19; J gene: TRBJ1-2; CDR3 protein: ASRDSTYGYT
D gene: TRBD1; V gene: TRBV4-3; J gene: TRBJ2-4; CDR3 protein: ASSQTGAGDIQY
D gene: TRBD1; V gene: TRBV27; J gene: TRBJ2-2; CDR3 protein: ASSPRDRGDTGELF
D gene: TRBD2; V gene: TRBV28; J gene: TRBJ2-5; CDR3 protein: ASSFKTSGREETQY
D gene: TRBD2; V gene: TRBV4-1; J gene: TRBJ2-3; CDR3 protein: ASSQGSAGVGGTQY
D gene: -; V gene: TRBV7-8; J gene: TRBJ1-3; CDR3 protein: ASSLGGLGNTIY
D gene: TRBD2; V gene: TRBV4-1; J gene: TRBJ2-7; CDR3 protein: ASSQGTSPPYEQY
D gene: -; V gene: TRBV11-2; J gene: TRBJ2-7; CDR3 protein: ASSWVRGNYEQY